This TCR beta chain was documented in a study of regulatory T cells in long-lasting Graves disease. This clonotype was recorded at least ten times. The time point was: newly diagnosed GD, antithyroid drugs for less than 3 months. The authors made the TCR library using RNA they extracted from PBMCs. The CDR3 covers 14 residues. V was pared by 3 bases and J by 4 bases, with 12 bases between. CDR1 SGHTA and CDR2 FQGNSA come from the germline V gene. Construction of the TCR beta libraries employed iRepertoire HTBI primers in conjunction with Arm-PCR of CDR3 regions. Each CDR3 protein is one row after TCRdb ran MiXCR on the multiplex PCR reads. The data hold hundreds of thousands of distinct CDR3 sequences, with approximately 15% observed a single time. These data were also filed under a second study, of T cells in Graves' hyperthyroidism and ophthalmopathy.

The sample consisted of peripheral blood mononuclear cells (PBMCs), taken at new diagnosis, from a patient treated with antithyroid drugs. The J gene is TRBJ1-1, the V gene TRBV7-2; D is unclear. The sequence was collected from a woman between 25 and 40 years old with Graves disease. CDR3 DNA sequence: TGTGCCAGCAGCTTTCAAGGTGTGGGCACTGAAGCTTTCTTT. Its translation is CASSFQGVGTEAFF.